The next 30 T cell receptor beta chains were all read from a single sample in a study of blood T cell repertoires in COVID-19. The repertoire was sequenced with immunoSEQ multiplex PCR; TCRdb's copy has only in-frame clones and lacks some. This sample has about 200,000 clones, with 88% found just once. Material: peripheral blood. All receptors derive from a human donor in a cohort sampled during active COVID-19.

The rearrangement joins TRBV2 to TRBJ2-2; possibly TRBD1 for D (6 bases). V lost 6 bases, J lost 7 bases, and 12 bases lay in between. CDR3 length: 13 residues. CDR1 and CDR2 from the germline V gene are SNHLY and FYNNEI. The CDR3 here is CASSPTGIGELFF. CDR3 bases: TGTGCCAGCAGCCCGACAGGAATCGGGGAGCTGTTTTTT.

The chain uses TRBV28 and TRBJ2-1; 9 nucleotides match TRBD2. Germline CDR1 MDHEN, CDR2 SYDVKM. J was trimmed by 9 bases and V by 3 bases; bases with no gene match: 12. The CDR3 is 16 amino acids. The CDR3 region has the DNA TGTGCCAGCAGTTTCTTCCATAGCGGGAGACCTCCTGAGCAGTTCTTC. Amino acids: CASSFFHSGRPPEQFF.

V and J are TRBV24-1 and TRBJ1-5, with 8 positions matching TRBD1. The length of the CDR3 is 16 residues. The germline CDR1 and CDR2 sequences are KGHDR and SFDVKD. J lost 7 bases, V lost 5 bases, and 12 bases had no gene match. CDR3 bases: TGTGCCACCAGTGGGCACGGGACAGGCTTAGAGCAGCCCCAGCATTTT. This gives the protein CATSGHGTGLEQPQHF.

The chain carries TRBV6-5 and TRBJ2-1, with 10 bases fitting TRBD2. The CDR3 is made up of 14 amino acids. V lost 10 bases, J lost 8 bases, and 11 bases stayed unmatched. Germline CDR1 MNHEY, CDR2 SVGAGI. This CDR3 is CATSRERGGYEQFF. The DNA for the CDR3 is TGTGCCACCTCGAGGGAGCGGGGGGGCTATGAGCAGTTCTTC.

A few counts support this clone. The chain recombines TRBV9 with TRBJ1-6; the match to TRBD1 covers 8 bases. V trimming: 3 bases; J trimming: 11 bases; junction bases outside the gene matches: 7. Germline CDR1 reads SGDLS; CDR2 reads YYNGEE. There are 14 residues in the CDR3. The CDR3: CASSARQGQAPLHF. The CDR3 coding sequence is TGTGCCAGCAGCGCCCGGCAGGGACAGGCACCCCTCCACTTT.

V gene TRBV23-1 combines with J gene TRBJ2-4; 8 nucleotides align to TRBD1. TRBV23-1 is flagged as an ORF with uncertain function. CDR3 size: 18 residues. Trimming took 0 bases from V and 2 from J; bases not matched to a gene: 9. CDR3 sequence (DNA): TGCGCCAGCAGTCAATCTATCCGGACAGGGTCTTCCAAAAACATTCAGTACTTC. It encodes CASSQSIRTGSSKNIQYF.

The chain combines TRBV6-4 with TRBJ2-3; 9 nucleotides match TRBD2. J gave up 1 base and V 5 bases, and 1 base lay outside the gene matches. The CDR3 sequence is 14 residues long. Per the germline V gene, CDR1 is MRHNA and CDR2 is SNTAGT. The CDR3: CASSPSGGTDTQYF. CDR3 sequence (DNA): TGTGCCAGCAGTCCTAGCGGGGGCACAGATACGCAGTATTTT.

This clone was seen repeatedly, ten times or more. The genes are TRBV3-1 (or the pseudogene TRBV3-2) and TRBJ2-7; TRBD1 matches 12 bases. V lost 1 base to trimming and J lost 7 bases; unmatched junction nucleotides: 2. Germline lookup yields CDR1 LGHDT and CDR2 YNNKEL (reference sequence). This CDR3 is 14 amino acids long. As DNA, the CDR3 is TGTGCCAGCAGCCAAGGGGACAGGGGGCAAGAGCAGTACTTC. Amino acid sequence: CASSQGDRGQEQYF.

The chain joins TRBV21-1 to TRBJ1-5; TRBD1 is taken as the D call from the table, unchecked against the DNA. TRBV21-1 corresponds to a pseudogene. CDR3 length equals 18 residues. CDR3 in amino acids: CASNLLNPGQGAGQPQHF. The CDR3 DNA sequence: TGTGCCAGCAACCTTCTTAACCCGGGACAGGGGGCTGGTCAGCCCCAGCATTTT.

The chain carries TRBV5-5 and TRBJ1-5; 10 bases map to TRBD1. This CDR3 is 18 amino acids long. Germline assignment: CDR1 SGHKS and CDR2 YYEKEE (reference sequence). V was pared by 5 bases and J by 0 bases, with 11 bases of the junction left unmatched. CDR3 coding DNA: TGTGCCAGCAGAGGGGACAGGGGCTTCAACTATAGCAATCAGCCCCAGCATTTT. It specifies CASRGDRGFNYSNQPQHF.

The V gene is TRBV25-1, the J gene TRBJ1-1; a weak D match, TRBD1 (5 bases). The germline V gene has CDR1 MGHDK and CDR2 SYGVNS. V was trimmed by 4 bases and J by 10 bases, leaving 13 bases between them. The CDR3 consists of 12 residues. The CDR3 here is CASSGQQAGAFF. CDR3 coding DNA: TGTGCCAGCAGTGGCCAACAGGCCGGAGCTTTCTTT.

The chain uses TRBV6-1 and TRBJ1-5; D not certain. Germline CDR1 MNHNS, CDR2 SASEGT. This CDR3 has 14 residues. V lost 2 bases and J 5 bases, leaving 10 bases between the germline ends. CDR3 loop: CASSEHGRDQPQHF. The CDR3 region has the DNA TGTGCCAGCAGTGAACATGGGAGGGATCAGCCCCAGCATTTT.

The chain joins TRBV30 to TRBJ1-3, with D possibly being TRBD1 (5 bases). This CDR3 spans 16 amino acids. Trimming shortened V by 2 bases and J by 2 bases, and 16 bases separated the two germline ends. CDR1 is GTSNPN and CDR2 is SVGIG in the germline V gene (reference sequence). The CDR3 nucleotides are TGTGCCTGGAGTACAGGATTCCCCCCCCCTGGAAACACCATATATTTT. It yields the protein CAWSTGFPPPGNTIYF.

The rearrangement uses TRBV27 and TRBJ2-1, with TRBD1 matching 7 bases. The V segment lost 4 bases and the J segment 9 bases; nucleotides outside the gene matches: 12. The length of the CDR3 is 15 residues. Per germline, CDR1 MNHEY and CDR2 SMNVEV (reference sequence). The CDR3 loop is CASSWKGGGFSEQFF. CDR3 nucleotides: TGTGCCAGCAGTTGGAAAGGGGGCGGTTTCAGTGAGCAGTTCTTC.

This clone has a single count. CDR3 sequence reads: CASSPPNAGGSVGYTF. The CDR3 bases are TGTGCCAGCTCACCTCCTAACGCAGGGGGGTCTGTGGGCTACACCTTC. J is TRBJ1-2 and V is TRBV18; TRBD1 matches 7 bases. Per germline, CDR1 KGHSH and CDR2 LQKENI. J was trimmed by 8 bases and V by 3 bases; bases with no gene match: 15. The length of the CDR3 is 16 residues.

The chain uses TRBV18 and TRBJ2-1; 9 bases agree with TRBD1. Germline CDR1 is KGHSH and CDR2 is LQKENI. V was pared by 1 base and J by 4 bases, with 5 bases of the junction left unmatched. This CDR3 region has 16 residues. CDR3 in amino acids: CASSPLQGARYNEQFF. The CDR3, as DNA: TGTGCCAGCTCACCACTACAGGGGGCCCGGTACAATGAGCAGTTCTTC.

The chain employs TRBV2 and TRBJ2-5; 11 positions agree with TRBD1. CDR1 is SNHLY, CDR2 FYNNEI, per germline. The CDR3 covers 15 residues. V gave up 2 bases and J gave up 5 bases; unmatched junction bases: 4. Here the CDR3 reads CASSEIWDRGETQYF. The CDR3 nucleotides read TGTGCCAGCAGTGAAATCTGGGACAGGGGGGAGACCCAGTACTTC.

The chain uses TRBV9 and TRBJ2-5, with D possibly TRBD2 on 5 matching bases. Trimming cost V 6 bases and J 3 bases, with 18 bases left between them. Germline CDR1 reads SGDLS; CDR2 reads YYNGEE. The CDR3 has 15 amino acids. CDR3 loop: CASTIGESKKETQYF. The CDR3 DNA sequence: TGTGCCAGCACTATTGGGGAGTCTAAGAAAGAGACCCAGTACTTC. The full variable domain, its missing parts supplied by reference TRBV9 and TRBJ2-5, is DSGVTQTPKHLITATGQRVTLRCSPRSGDLSVYWYQQSLDQGLQFLIQYYNGEERAKGNILERFSAQQFPDLHSELNLSSLELGDSALYFCASTIGESKKETQYFGPGTRLLVL.

The chain joins TRBV19 to TRBJ1-5; weak D call: TRBD1 (6 bases). Germline V gene sequence: CDR1 LNHDA, CDR2 SQIVND (reference sequence). V lost 5 bases and J 11 bases, leaving 25 bases between the germline ends. The CDR3 spans 16 residues. CDR3 in amino acids: CASSPDSAGGILSQHF. The CDR3 DNA reads TGTGCCAGTAGTCCGGACAGTGCCGGTGGGATTTTGTCCCAGCATTTT.

The V gene is TRBV7-9, the J gene TRBJ2-5, with 7 bases lining up with TRBD1. The CDR3 is made up of 15 amino acids. Germline V gene data show CDR1 as SEHNR and CDR2 as FQNEAQ (reference sequence). V was pared by 2 bases and J by 5 bases, with 8 bases of the junction left unmatched. CDR3 in DNA: TGTGCCAGCAGCTTACCTGCAACAGGGGTTGAGACCCAGTACTTC. Translated: CASSLPATGVETQYF.

With regard to this clone: One end of the junction fails to match germline, which may point to a read error. Different DNA sequences within this sample yield the same CDR3. The chain combines TRBV7-8 with TRBJ2-2; 11 bases agree with TRBD1. CDR3 length: 15 amino acids. The germline CDR1 and CDR2 sequences are SGHVS and FQNEAQ. The CDR3 DNA is TGTGCCAGCAGCCCGGACAGGGGGCTCACCGGGGAGCTGTTTTTC. Translation gives CASSPDRGLTGELFF.

The chain employs TRBV30 and TRBJ1-5; D uncertain. The germline V gene has CDR1 GTSNPN and CDR2 SVGIG (reference sequence). V lost 0 bases to trimming and J lost 3 bases, with 12 bases between them. This CDR3 contains 15 residues. This chain's CDR3 is CAWSVAGVTNQPQHF. The CDR3 DNA sequence: TGTGCCTGGAGTGTCGCAGGCGTAACCAATCAGCCCCAGCATTTT.

V is TRBV5-8 and J is TRBJ2-1; the match to TRBD2 covers 10 bases. Germline V lookup: CDR1 SGHTS, CDR2 YDEGEE. V lost 7 bases and J lost 2; bases outside the gene matches: 9. The CDR3 runs 16 residues. The CDR3 DNA reads TGTGCCAGCCCCCCACAGCGGGGGGGCCCCTACAATGAGCAGTTCTTC. Protein sequence: CASPPQRGGPYNEQFF.

This clone was picked up one time. V usage is TRBV5-1 and J usage is TRBJ2-5; the match to TRBD2 covers 10 bases. CDR3 length: 17 residues. Germline CDR1 is SGHRS and CDR2 is YFSETQ. V shed 4 bases and J 1 base; nucleotides not matched to a gene: 10. The CDR3 spells CASSTALASGGQETQYF. In DNA, the CDR3 is TGCGCCAGCAGCACCGCGCTGGCTAGCGGGGGCCAAGAGACCCAGTACTTC.

This clone appeared once. CDR3 nucleotide sequence: TGTGCCAGCAGCCGGGGCCACCGAGCGGGACATAGCACAGATACGCAGTATTTT. Amino acids: CASSRGHRAGHSTDTQYF. The chain has TRBV7-4 and TRBJ2-3; perhaps TRBD2 as D (7 bases). Germline assignment: CDR1 SGHVT and CDR2 SQSDAQ. This CDR3 has 18 amino acids. V was trimmed by 5 bases and J by 0 bases, leaving 21 bases between them. Variable domain in full (rest from reference TRBV7-4 and TRBJ2-3): GAGVSQSPRYKVAKRGRDVALRCDSISGHVTLYWYRQTLGQGSEVLTYSQSDAQRDKSGRPSGRFSAERPERSVSTLKIQRTEQGDSAVYLCASSRGHRAGHSTDTQYFGPGTRLTVL.

The genes are TRBV7-8 and TRBJ2-1, with 7 bases aligning to TRBD2. Germline V gene data show CDR1 as SGHVS and CDR2 as FQNEAQ. The CDR3 extends over 20 amino acids. V shed 4 bases and J 2 bases; nucleotides not matched to a gene: 20. The CDR3 spells CASSSSAEAGLGRPYNEQFF. The DNA of the CDR3 is TGTGCCAGCAGCTCCTCGGCGGAAGCGGGATTGGGCCGCCCCTACAATGAGCAGTTCTTC.

This chain uses TRBV7-6 with TRBJ2-7, with a possible D match to TRBD1 (6 bases). CDR3 length equals 15 residues. Looked up from germline, CDR1 is SGHVS and CDR2 is FNYEAQ. V lost 3 bases and J 0 bases, leaving 12 bases between the germline ends. CDR3 residues: CASSFNSGASYEQYF. The CDR3 DNA follows: TGTGCCAGCAGCTTTAATTCAGGGGCCTCCTACGAGCAGTACTTC.

This chain connects TRBV7-2 to TRBJ2-4; 9 positions match TRBD1. The CDR3 runs 18 residues. Trimming cost V 1 base and J 9 bases; bases outside gene matches: 16. Germline V gene lookup returns CDR1 SGHTA and CDR2 FQGNSA. CDR3 protein: CASSLGRPGQGHSGIQYF. CDR3 nucleotides: TGTGCCAGCAGCTTAGGAAGGCCGGGACAGGGTCACTCGGGCATTCAGTACTTC.

The V gene is TRBV19, the J gene TRBJ1-1, with 7 positions matching TRBD1. J gave up 0 bases and V 3 bases, and 10 bases lay outside the gene matches. CDR1 is LNHDA and CDR2 is SQIVND in the germline V gene (reference sequence). CDR3 size: 17 residues. In DNA, the CDR3 is TGTGCCAGTAGTATTTTAGTTCGGACAGGCATGAACACTGAAGCTTTCTTT. Amino acid sequence: CASSILVRTGMNTEAFF.

The chain has TRBV6-5 and TRBJ1-5; 7 nucleotides match TRBD1. The length of the CDR3 is 13 residues. Germline trimming cut 8 bases from V and 4 bases from J; bases unmatched to any gene: 5. The germline CDR1 and CDR2 sequences are MNHEY and SVGAGI. CDR3 coding DNA: TGTGCCAGCGCGGAACAGGGGAATCAGCCCCAGCATTTT. Amino acid sequence: CASAEQGNQPQHF.